These T cell receptor beta chains were read from a single sample in a study of shared clonotypes between healthy human individuals. TCRdb's copy holds only in-frame clones and misses some; the assay was immunoSEQ multiplex PCR. This table holds some 790,000 clones, 72% found once. Input material: memory CD4+ T cells sorted from blood. The receptors were sampled from a woman aged 25-40 years in good health. CDR3s include the opening cysteine and the closing phenylalanine or tryptophan. A D gene is named only where the DNA matches it firmly. Some rows have no size entry. The others give once, few or many, or a class for an expanded clone.

V,size,J,D,CDR3,DNA
TRBV30,-,TRBJ1-4,-,CAWSENEATNEKLFF,TGTGCCTGGAGCGAAAACGAAGCTACTAATGAAAAACTGTTTTTT
TRBV28,-,TRBJ1-5,-,CASSGQRREPQHF,TGTGCCAGCAGTGGACAGAGACGGGAGCCCCAGCATTTT
TRBV9,-,TRBJ1-1,TRBD1,CASSVGQGGMNTEAFF,TGTGCCAGCAGCGTCGGACAGGGGGGGATGAACACTGAAGCTTTCTTT
TRBV28,-,TRBJ2-7,-,CASSLRVGEQYF,TGTGCCAGCAGCTTGCGGGTTGGCGAGCAGTACTTC
TRBV19,once,TRBJ2-7,TRBD2,CASSRTSGRYEQYF,TGTGCCAGTAGCAGGACTAGCGGGAGGTACGAGCAGTACTTC
TRBV6-6,-,TRBJ2-7,TRBD2,CASRGTSGSVLYF,TGTGCCAGCCGCGGAACTAGCGGGAGCGTGTTATACTTC
TRBV4-1,-,TRBJ2-6,-,CASSQDLGMAATSGANVLTF,TGCGCCAGCAGCCAAGATCTTGGAATGGCGGCGACCTCTGGGGCCAACGTCCTGACTTTC
TRBV25-1,-,TRBJ2-1,-,CASSEVSNNEQFF,TGTGCCAGCAGTGAAGTAAGCAACAATGAGCAGTTCTTC
TRBV19,-,TRBJ2-4,-,CASSTRQGLAKNIQYF,TGTGCCAGTAGCACCAGACAGGGACTAGCCAAAAACATTCAGTACTTC
TRBV5-1,once,TRBJ2-2,-,CASSLEAGFYTGELFF,TGCGCCAGCAGCTTGGAAGCCGGGTTTTACACCGGGGAGCTGTTTTTT
TRBV28,few,TRBJ2-5,-,CASSPLGLSKETQYF,TGTGCCAGCAGTCCCCTTGGACTATCCAAAGAGACCCAGTACTTC
TRBV5-1,-,TRBJ1-1,TRBD1,CASSPDRGGENTEAFF,TGCGCCAGCAGCCCTGACAGGGGGGGAGAGAACACTGAAGCTTTCTTT
TRBV5-1,-,TRBJ2-1,TRBD2,CASSPGTSGSLWQFF,TGCGCCAGCAGCCCTGGGACTAGCGGGAGTTTATGGCAGTTCTTC
TRBV6-6,-,TRBJ2-7,TRBD2,CASSPPAGGPQEQYF,TGTGCCAGCAGTCCTCCAGCGGGAGGGCCTCAGGAGCAGTACTTC
TRBV7-6,-,TRBJ2-1,TRBD2,CASSLVASGSSYNEQFF,TGTGCCAGCAGCTTAGTGGCTAGCGGGAGCTCCTACAATGAGCAGTTCTTC
TRBV28,few,TRBJ1-2,TRBD1,CASNEGQGAFGYTF,TGTGCCAGCAACGAGGGACAGGGGGCCTTTGGCTACACCTTC
TRBV28,-,TRBJ2-7,TRBD2,CASSSQTPSGREQYF,TGTGCCAGCAGTTCTCAAACCCCTAGCGGGAGGGAGCAGTACTTC
TRBV5-1,-,TRBJ1-5,-,CASSLGTVDSNQPQHF,TGCGCCAGCAGCTTGGGGACGGTGGATAGCAATCAGCCCCAGCATTTT
TRBV6-5,-,TRBJ2-7,-,CASSPSDYEQYF,TGTGCCAGCAGTCCGTCCGACTACGAGCAGTACTTC
TRBV29-1,-,TRBJ1-1,TRBD1,CSVVTGGETEAFF,TGCAGCGTTGTGACAGGGGGAGAAACTGAAGCTTTCTTT
TRBV10-3,few,TRBJ2-7,-,CAISTGGSSYEQYF,TGTGCCATCAGCACGGGGGGCAGCTCCTACGAGCAGTACTTC
TRBV5-1,few,TRBJ2-1,TRBD2,CATRTGTSGTNEQFF,TGCGCCACGCGGACTGGGACTAGCGGGACGAATGAGCAGTTCTTC
TRBV11-2,-,TRBJ1-2,TRBD1,CASSSYRGLDYGYTF,TGTGCCAGCAGCTCGTACAGGGGGCTAGACTATGGCTACACCTTC
TRBV9,-,TRBJ1-2,-,CASSARTTTHGYTF,TGTGCCAGCAGCGCGCGGACGACGACCCATGGCTACACCTTC
TRBV6-5,-,TRBJ2-5,TRBD2,CASSSPGLAEETQYF,TGTGCCAGCAGTTCCCCGGGACTAGCGGAAGAGACCCAGTACTTC
TRBV5-8,-,TRBJ1-5,-,CASSFSGQPQHF,TGTGCCAGCAGCTTTTCTGGTCAGCCCCAGCATTTT
TRBV14,few,TRBJ1-1,-,CASSQEGYRPNTEAFF,TGTGCCAGCAGCCAAGAAGGATACAGACCGAACACTGAAGCTTTCTTT